This is a list of T cell receptor beta chains from one sample in a study of shared T cell receptors in the human thymus. Using immunoSEQ multiplex PCR, the repertoire was profiled, and TCRdb retains in-frame clones only, with some absent. The table records about 400,000 clones, approximately 95% of them present only once. Sequences were obtained from thymocytes. The receptors come from a human donor. CDR3s include the opening cysteine and the closing phenylalanine or tryptophan. A D gene is named only where the DNA matches it firmly. Size tells how often a clone was seen (once, few, many) or the class of an expanded clone, and some rows leave it out.

v_gene	d_gene	abundance	j_gene	CDR3aa	CDR3nt
TRBV28	-	-	TRBJ1-3	CASRRRGYSGNTIYF	TGTGCCAGCCGCCGCCGGGGGTACTCTGGAAACACCATATATTTT
TRBV2	TRBD2	-	TRBJ2-1	CASSARLAGDENEQFF	TGTGCCAGCAGTGCACGACTAGCGGGAGATGAAAATGAGCAGTTCTTC
TRBV27	TRBD2	-	TRBJ2-5	CASSLSGSIPGETQYF	TGTGCCAGCAGTCTTAGCGGGAGTATCCCCGGGGAGACCCAGTACTTC
TRBV5-3	-	-	TRBJ2-7	CAPRLRSYEQYF	TGTGCCCCTAGACTGCGCTCCTACGAGCAGTACTTC
TRBV6-1	-	-	TRBJ1-4	CASSDEKLFF	TGTGCCAGCAGTGATGAAAAACTGTTTTTT
TRBV7-2	-	-	TRBJ2-1	CASRFEGSNAENEQFF	TGTGCCAGCCGCTTTGAGGGCTCGAACGCTGAAAATGAGCAGTTCTTC
TRBV5-4	TRBD2	-	TRBJ2-1	CASSPRGRAGSNEQFF	TGTGCCAGCAGCCCGAGAGGGAGGGCCGGGTCGAATGAGCAGTTCTTC
TRBV14	TRBD2	-	TRBJ2-3	CASSGTSEITDTQYF	TGTGCCAGCAGCGGGACTAGCGAGATCACAGATACGCAGTATTTT
TRBV7-2	TRBD2	-	TRBJ2-2	CAIAELAGPRRGNTGELFF	TGTGCCATCGCCGAACTAGCGGGACCCCGCCGCGGAAACACCGGGGAGCTGTTTTTT
TRBV7-3	TRBD2	-	TRBJ2-1	CASSLIPPRLAGGSKQFF	TGTGCCAGCAGCTTAATTCCCCCACGACTAGCGGGAGGGTCCAAGCAGTTCTTC
TRBV15	-	-	TRBJ2-1	CATSADSTRGYNEQFF	TGTGCCACCAGCGCGGACTCCACGAGGGGCTACAATGAGCAGTTCTTC
TRBV6-5	-	-	TRBJ2-5	CASKAPGQGMETQYF	TGTGCCAGCAAGGCCCCGGGGCAGGGGATGGAGACCCAGTACTTC
TRBV28	TRBD2	-	TRBJ2-5	CASSYSDGAGEETQYF	TGTGCCAGCAGTTACAGTGATGGAGCGGGGGAAGAGACCCAGTACTTC
TRBV19	-	-	TRBJ2-7	CASSDYAHRDWSHQQYF	TGTGCCAGTAGCGACTATGCCCACCGGGACTGGTCTCATCAGCAGTACTTC
TRBV5-8	-	-	TRBJ2-3	CASSFIEGPDTQYF	TGTGCCAGCAGCTTTATTGAGGGCCCAGATACGCAGTATTTT
TRBV28	TRBD1	-	TRBJ2-7	CASSSGTGYEQYF	TGTGCCAGCAGTTCCGGGACAGGGTACGAGCAGTACTTC
TRBV7-9	TRBD2	-	TRBJ2-1	CASSLPTLAGGYGEQFF	TGTGCCAGCAGCTTGCCTACCCTAGCGGGAGGGTATGGTGAGCAGTTCTTC
TRBV7-6	TRBD2	-	TRBJ2-7	CASSLGLAGDPYEQYF	TGTGCCAGCAGCCTCGGACTAGCGGGAGATCCCTACGAGCAGTACTTC
TRBV7-6	-	few	TRBJ1-2	CASSLETGPGTNYGYTF	TGTGCCAGCAGCTTAGAGACAGGCCCAGGGACTAACTATGGCTACACCTTC
TRBV4-1	-	few	TRBJ1-2	CASSHPTGSYGYTF	TGCGCCAGCAGCCACCCGACCGGCTCCTATGGCTACACCTTC
TRBV10-2	TRBD1	-	TRBJ2-7	CASSELLGQVSYEQYF	TGCGCCAGCAGTGAGTTGCTAGGACAGGTCTCCTACGAGCAGTACTTC
TRBV2	TRBD1	-	TRBJ2-7	CASSKRTGITYEQYF	TGTGCCAGCAGCAAAAGGACAGGTATCACCTACGAGCAGTACTTC
TRBV28	TRBD1	-	TRBJ1-2	CASSLGQGHLYGYTF	TGTGCCAGCAGTTTGGGACAGGGACACCTTTATGGCTACACCTTC
TRBV7-6	-	-	TRBJ2-5	CASSLTFFQGQETQYF	TGTGCCAGCAGCTTAACTTTCTTCCAGGGCCAAGAGACCCAGTACTTC
TRBV27	-	-	TRBJ2-3	CASSGGTDTQYF	TGTGCCAGCAGCGGGGGCACAGATACGCAGTATTTT
TRBV4-1	-	once	TRBJ2-1	CASSQFAPGDRGAGGPREQFF	TGCGCCAGCAGCCAATTTGCGCCCGGGGACAGGGGCGCGGGAGGGCCTAGGGAGCAGTTCTTC
TRBV18	TRBD1	-	TRBJ1-5	CASSLGQGSNQPQHF	TGTGCCAGCTCACTGGGACAGGGGAGCAATCAGCCCCAGCATTTT
TRBV19	-	-	TRBJ2-1	CASSTTGPHNEQFF	TGTGCCAGTAGTACAACGGGGCCCCACAATGAGCAGTTCTTC
TRBV28	TRBD2	-	TRBJ2-7	CASSRPKTSGSSEQYF	TGTGCCAGCAGTCGACCCAAAACTAGCGGGAGTTCCGAGCAGTACTTC
TRBV14	-	-	TRBJ2-4	CASSQRVKGPANIQYF	TGTGCCAGCAGCCAGAGGGTAAAGGGACCAGCAAACATTCAGTACTTC
TRBV28	-	-	TRBJ2-5	CASSPRTQETQYF	TGTGCCAGCAGTCCTCGGACCCAAGAGACCCAGTACTTC
TRBV7-8	-	-	TRBJ1-5	CASSREAGRNQPQHF	TGTGCCAGCTCTCGCGAGGCAGGCCGCAATCAGCCCCAGCATTTT
TRBV27	-	-	TRBJ2-7	CASSLNWMGSHEQYF	TGTGCCAGCAGTTTGAACTGGATGGGATCCCACGAGCAGTACTTC
TRBV7-9	-	-	TRBJ2-7	CASSFGGPYEQYF	TGTGCCAGCAGCTTTGGGGGACCCTACGAGCAGTACTTC
TRBV28	-	-	TRBJ2-7	CASTPAGRTSGEQYF	TGTGCCAGCACCCCCGCAGGGAGAACCTCGGGAGAGCAGTACTTC
TRBV2	-	-	TRBJ2-3	CASSDHGTSTDTQYF	TGTGCCAGCAGTGATCACGGGACTAGCACAGATACGCAGTATTTT
TRBV5-4	-	-	TRBJ1-5	CASSLQGLSNQPQHF	TGTGCCAGCAGCTTACAGGGTCTTAGCAATCAGCCCCAGCATTTT
TRBV5-1	-	-	TRBJ2-3	CASTQGQIPTDTQYF	TGCGCCAGCACCCAGGGTCAGATTCCGACAGATACGCAGTATTTT
TRBV7-2	-	-	TRBJ2-7	CATGRRPYEQYF	TGTGCCACTGGGCGGAGGCCCTACGAGCAGTACTTC
TRBV27	TRBD2	once	TRBJ2-3	CASKLTSVLVEDTQYF	TGTGCCAGCAAACTCACTAGCGTCCTAGTGGAAGATACGCAGTATTTT
TRBV15	-	-	TRBJ2-5	CATSILGVQETQYF	TGTGCCACCAGCATCCTGGGAGTCCAAGAGACCCAGTACTTC